The 24 T cell receptor beta chains given below trace back to one sample, sequenced in a study of T-cell reconstitution after alpha-beta-depleted transplantation in children. Preparation of the TCRbeta library was carried out with unique molecular identifiers. TCRdb passed the PCR reads through MiXCR, listing each CDR3 protein once. The sample holds around 530,000 distinct CDR3 sequences, approximately 32% seen once. Specimen: PBMCs from the stem cell graft donor, collected from the stem cell graft. Receptor source: a human donor who donated a stem cell graft to a child with aplastic anemia.

V usage is TRBV6-5 and J usage is TRBJ1-1, with D maybe TRBD1 (5 bases). Trimming pared 5 bases from V and 4 bases from J, leaving 14 bases between. Germline V lookup: CDR1 MNHEY, CDR2 SVGAGI. The CDR3 totals 14 residues. This CDR3 is CASSLRTGATEAFF. As DNA, the CDR3 is TGTGCCAGCAGTCTCCGAACCGGGGCCACTGAAGCTTTCTTT.

This clonotype was counted at least ten times. The chain joins TRBV20-1 to TRBJ1-1, with D maybe TRBD1 (6 bases). Germline V gives CDR1 DFQATT, CDR2 SNEGSKA (reference sequence). Trimming removed 3 bases from V and 4 bases from J, with 15 bases in between. This CDR3 has 14 residues. This chain's CDR3 is CSASMRDTITEAFF. DNA for the CDR3: TGCAGTGCTAGTATGCGGGACACGATCACTGAAGCTTTCTTT.

This clonotype was seen more than once but under ten times. The chain carries TRBV12-3 or TRBV12-4 and TRBJ2-4; no firm D call. Trimming pared 6 bases from V and 15 bases from J, leaving 15 bases between. This CDR3 contains 11 residues. The CDR3 region has the DNA TGTGCCAGCAGCCTGGGTCCCTTCCCGTACTTC. It yields the protein CASSLGPFPYF.

This clonotype has a handful of counts. V is TRBV12-3 or TRBV12-4 and J is TRBJ1-2, with a possible D match to TRBD1 (5 bases). The V gene lost 3 bases and the J gene lost 8 bases, with 16 bases spanning the gap. This CDR3 is 14 amino acids long. For the CDR3, the DNA is TGTGCCAGCAGTTTTTGGGGGAAACGGAAAGGCTACACCTTC. Amino acid sequence: CASSFWGKRKGYTF.

The chain carries TRBV18 and TRBJ2-3; 8 bases match TRBD2. The junction had 5 bases not matched to a gene; V was cut back by 5 bases and J by 1 base. CDR1 and CDR2 from the germline V gene are KGHSH and LQKENI. The length of the CDR3 is 15 residues. Here the CDR3 DNA reads TGTGCCAGCTCATCCTGGCGGGAGGGCACAGATACGCAGTATTTT. Encoded protein: CASSSWREGTDTQYF. The full variable domain, in which reference TRBV18 and TRBJ2-3 provide the parts outside the CDR3, is NAGVMQNPRHLVRRRGQEARLRCSPMKGHSHVYWYRQLPEEGLKFMVYLQKENIIDESGMPKERFSAEFPKEGPSILRIQQVVRGDSAAYFCASSSWREGTDTQYFGPGTRLTVL.

The table lists this clonotype with a few counts. J is TRBJ1-1 and V is TRBV4-2; D uncertain. Germline V gives CDR1 LGHNA, CDR2 YNFKEQ. CDR3 length: 17 amino acids. The germline V and J ends were trimmed by 1 base and 1 base, with 16 bases remaining between them. The CDR3: CASSQAAGRTGNTEAFF. CDR3 coding DNA: TGTGCCAGCAGCCAAGCGGCTGGTAGGACGGGGAACACTGAAGCTTTCTTT.

The chain recombines TRBV12-3 or TRBV12-4 with TRBJ2-1; TRBD1 aligns across 7 bases. This CDR3 region has 15 residues. The trim removed 3 bases at V and 10 bases at J, leaving 12 bases unmatched. The CDR3 is CASSLRDYRGIEQFF. Written as DNA, the CDR3 is TGTGCCAGCAGTTTGAGGGATTACAGGGGTATCGAGCAGTTCTTC.

The CDR3 DNA reads TGTGCCAGCAGCGCCATGACTAGCAATGAGCAGTTCTTC. Its translation: CASSAMTSNEQFF. The chain links TRBV7-9 to TRBJ2-1, with D tentatively TRBD2 (6 bases). Germline V gene lookup returns CDR1 SEHNR and CDR2 FQNEAQ (reference sequence). Trimming took 5 bases from V and 6 from J, leaving 11 bases between them. The CDR3 loop spans 13 amino acids. The entire variable domain, with the rest obtained from reference TRBV7-9 and TRBJ2-1, is as follows: DTGVSQNPRHKITKRGQNVTFRCDPISEHNRLYWYRQTLGQGPEFLTYFQNEAQLEKSRLLSDRFSAERPKGSFSTLEIQRTEQGDSAMYLCASSAMTSNEQFFGPGTRLTVL.

This chain links TRBV28 with TRBJ2-7; possible D gene TRBD1, 6 bases. V was pared by 3 bases and J by 6 bases, with 15 bases between. Per germline, CDR1 MDHEN and CDR2 SYDVKM. CDR3 size: 14 residues. The CDR3 DNA follows: TGTGCCAGCAGTTTGTTTAGCAGGGGTTCCGAGCAGTACTTC. Translated: CASSLFSRGSEQYF. The variable domain in full, with the rest retrieved from reference TRBV28 and TRBJ2-7, is DVKVTQSSRYLVKRTGEKVFLECVQDMDHENMFWYRQDPGLGLRLIYFSYDVKMKEKGDIPEGYSVSREKKERFSLILESASTNQTSMYLCASSLFSRGSEQYFGPGTRLTVT.

The gene calls are TRBV30 and TRBJ2-1; weak D call: TRBD2 (6 bases). V lost 4 bases to trimming and J lost 9 bases, with 10 bases between them. Germline CDR1 GTSNPN, CDR2 SVGIG (reference sequence). This CDR3 has 11 residues. CDR3: CAWNSGLEQFF. The CDR3 region has the DNA TGTGCCTGGAATAGCGGCCTTGAGCAGTTCTTC.

The chain employs TRBV5-6 and TRBJ1-5; 10 bases align to TRBD1. This CDR3 comprises 15 residues. Germline trimming cut 3 bases from V and 8 bases from J; bases unmatched to any gene: 8. Germline V gives CDR1 SGHDT, CDR2 YYEEEE. CDR3 nucleotides: TGTGCCAGCAGCTACCGGGACAGGGGTAGGGAGCCCCAGCATTTT. Its protein product is CASSYRDRGREPQHF.

The chain is built from TRBV4-2 and TRBJ2-1; D is undetermined. This CDR3 is built from 16 residues. Germline V gene data show CDR1 as LGHNA and CDR2 as YNFKEQ. The V gene lost 0 bases and the J gene lost 0 bases, with 9 bases spanning the gap. The CDR3 region is CASSQDSQSSYNEQFF. The CDR3 DNA sequence: TGTGCCAGCAGCCAAGACTCCCAGAGCTCCTACAATGAGCAGTTCTTC.

This clonotype was counted a few times. The gene calls are TRBV29-1 and TRBJ1-2; D possibly corresponds to TRBD1 (5 bases). Trimming cost V 6 bases and J 5 bases, with 13 bases left between them. Per the germline V gene, CDR1 is SQVTM and CDR2 is ANQGSEA. The CDR3 extends over 12 amino acids. The CDR3 loop is CSVAPGGYGYTF. In nucleotides, the CDR3 is TGCAGCGTCGCGCCGGGGGGGTATGGCTACACCTTC.

A note on this clonotype: One end of the junction is discordant with germline, which a read error may explain. The rearrangement uses TRBV15 and TRBJ2-7; D unresolved. CDR3 length equals 13 residues. The germline V gene has CDR1 LNHNV and CDR2 YYDKDF (reference sequence). Here the CDR3 DNA reads TGTGCCACCAGCAGAGATGGGAACTACGAGCATTACTTC. Its translation: CATSRDGNYEHYF. Full variable domain (outside the CDR3, taken from reference TRBV15 and TRBJ2-7): DAMVIQNPRYQVTQFGKPVTLSCSQTLNHNVMYWYQQKSSQAPKLLFHYYDKDFNNEADTPDNFQSRRPNTSFCFLDIRSPGLGDTAMYLCATSRDGNYEHYFGPGTRLTVT.

V gene TRBV19 combines with J gene TRBJ2-1; the match to TRBD1 covers 12 bases. In germline, CDR1 is LNHDA, CDR2 SQIVND (reference sequence). Losses at the gene ends were 3 bases for V and 9 bases for J; bases not matched to a gene: 6. The CDR3 runs to 15 residues. CDR3 region: CASSIGDRGPGEQFF. Written as DNA, the CDR3 is TGTGCCAGTAGTATTGGGGACAGGGGGCCGGGTGAGCAGTTCTTC.

This clonotype was recorded at least ten times. The rearrangement joins TRBV6-1 to TRBJ2-7; 10 positions agree with TRBD1. CDR1 and CDR2 from the germline V gene are MNHNS and SASEGT. There are 15 residues in the CDR3. V lost 6 bases and J lost 4; bases outside the gene matches: 9. CDR3 sequence (DNA): TGTGCCAGCAGCCCCTGGACAGGGGGTGGTTACGAGCAGTACTTC. Protein product: CASSPWTGGGYEQYF.

This clonotype has only a few counts. J is TRBJ2-1 and V is TRBV6-1; D possibly corresponds to TRBD2 (6 bases). Germline V gives CDR1 MNHNS, CDR2 SASEGT. The CDR3 totals 15 residues. The V end was cut by 4 bases, the J end by 1 base, with 11 bases between. This CDR3 is CASSGTGRSYNEQFF. CDR3 nucleotides: TGTGCCAGCAGTGGTACTGGGAGGTCCTACAATGAGCAGTTCTTC.

The chain employs TRBV9 and TRBJ2-1; 9 bases are shared with TRBD2. The CDR3 is 15 residues long. Germline CDR1 SGDLS, CDR2 YYNGEE. V dropped 4 bases and J dropped 7; count of bases not matched to a gene: 9. The CDR3 DNA is TGTGCCAGCAGCCCGCATAGCGGGAGATCTAATGAGCAGTTCTTC. Translation gives CASSPHSGRSNEQFF.

The chain combines TRBV4-2 with TRBJ2-1; D possibly corresponds to TRBD2 (5 bases). CDR3 length: 13 amino acids. V gave up 3 bases and J gave up 8 bases, with 11 bases separating them. CDR1 LGHNA and CDR2 YNFKEQ come from the germline V gene. CDR3 in amino acids: CASSQVSEDEQFF. DNA for the CDR3: TGTGCCAGCAGCCAGGTTAGCGAGGATGAGCAGTTCTTC.

The rearrangement links TRBV3-1 to TRBJ1-6, with D unresolved. This CDR3 is built from 13 residues. V lost 1 base, J lost 9 bases, and 7 bases lay in between. Germline values: CDR1 LGHDT, CDR2 YNNKEL (reference sequence). DNA for the CDR3: TGTGCCAGCAGCCAAGTTGCAGGTTCACCCCTCCACTTT. This codes for CASSQVAGSPLHF.

V and J are TRBV28 and TRBJ1-5; no firm D call. Germline-derived CDR1 and CDR2 are MDHEN and SYDVKM. Trimming removed 7 bases from V and 6 bases from J, with 13 bases in between. The CDR3 consists of 13 residues. The CDR3 DNA reads as TGTGCCAGCACCCAGTCTTCAGCTCAGCCCCAGCATTTT. Residues: CASTQSSAQPQHF.

The chain combines TRBV7-9 with TRBJ2-3; 9 bases match TRBD1. The ends lost 5 bases at V and 2 bases at J; junction bases unmatched: 8. Germline-derived CDR1 and CDR2 are SEHNR and FQNEAQ (reference sequence). The CDR3 totals 16 residues. The CDR3 sequence: CASSTRTGVFTDTQYF. The CDR3 DNA sequence: TGTGCCAGCAGCACTCGGACAGGGGTGTTCACAGATACGCAGTATTTT.

This clonotype was observed a handful of times. The chain uses TRBV7-2 and TRBJ2-5, with a possible D match to TRBD2 (5 bases). The CDR3 is 13 residues long. Germline CDR1 reads SGHTA; CDR2 reads FQGNSA. The ends were cut back, 5 bases at V and 4 bases at J, with 11 bases in the middle. The CDR3 loop reads CASSPRVPETQYF. CDR3 nucleotide sequence: TGTGCCAGCAGCCCGAGGGTCCCAGAGACCCAGTACTTC.

The genes are TRBV20-1 and TRBJ2-3, with 11 bases that match TRBD2. Trimming took 3 bases from V and 4 from J; bases not matched to a gene: 6. Germline values: CDR1 DFQATT, CDR2 SNEGSKA (reference sequence). This CDR3 region has 15 residues. CDR3 sequence (DNA): TGCAGTGCTAGCTCTCTTAGCGGGAGGGCAGATACGCAGTATTTT. It yields the protein CSASSLSGRADTQYF.